This paragraph reports one TCR beta chain. The entry originates in a study of long-term antiretroviral therapy in people with HIV. The CDR3 runs to 14 residues. Germline lookup yields CDR1 MNHNY and CDR2 SVGAGI (reference sequence). Trimming took off 2 bases at V and 5 bases at J, with 10 bases between the two ends. Every single participant having HIV got treatment inside the United States. At the survey level, the v3.0 immunoSEQ assay was run. Using immunoSEQ multiplex PCR, the repertoire was profiled, and TCRdb retains in-frame clones only, with some absent. Among roughly 15,000 clones listed, nearly 90% were seen once.

The specimen comprised unsorted PBMCs, sampled 6.2 years after starting antiretroviral therapy. The chain couples TRBV6-6 to TRBJ2-1; the D is unclear. The origin of this receptor is a man aged 35 to 55 with HIV. The CDR3 here is CASSYILGNNEQFF. Written as DNA, the CDR3 is TGTGCCAGCAGTTACATTTTAGGGAACAATGAGCAGTTCTTC.